This TCR beta chain derives from a study of CD8 T cells in Susac syndrome (dated by TCRdb to the late 2010s). Looking at the study overall: Repertoire sequencing was used to test whether CD8+ T cell activation and differentiation in Susac syndrome was antigen driven. Clonality of the CD8+ T cell repertoire was compared between eleven to twelve healthy donors, about 14 Susac syndrome patients and approximately 16 multiple sclerosis patients. Points the paper makes about the study in general: The number of individuals in the TCR sequencing and HLA analysis was recognized as being relatively small.

RNA was extracted using the RNeasy kit, and roughly 0.45 to 1 microgram was reverse transcribed with random hexamers. The immunoSEQ multiplex PCR assay, which covers 54 Vbeta and 13 Jbeta segments, was used to amplify TCR beta CDR3 regions. Bias from PCR amplification was corrected by using a synthetic template baseline for primer optimization and for computational correction. The paper's processing steps were these. Only productive sequences were kept, with reads annotated to V, D and J genes according to IMGT and analyzed in immunoSEQ Analyzer. Clonality was calculated as one minus the Shannon entropy normalized by log2 of the number of productive unique sequences. For each patient and control, public and private clones were evaluated among the 100 most prevalent clones. Clones were defined as Susac-specific when absent from the healthy and MS cohorts, from over a thousand published viral clones and from other ImmuneACCESS disease sequences. The public reads were reprocessed in TCRdb via fastp at Q25 and MiXCR, keeping in-frame beta chains. Each entry merges the rows of one CDR3 protein and shows their most common DNA and genes. The V and J calls reflect TCRdb's pipeline rather than the authors' work. This sample lists hundreds of thousands of distinct CDR3 sequences; roughly 85% were detected once. The ten largest clones capture 0.21% of the sample.

A note on this clonotype: Its recognized antigen is unknown. No qualities accompany the bases; no much larger clone lies one base away.

From its cysteine to its phenylalanine, the CDR3 spans 13 amino acids. CDR3 DNA only is kept here, 39 bases in frame from base 1. CDR1 LNHDA and CDR2 SQIVND were looked up in the germline V gene (reference sequence). V is reduced by 2 bases and J by 1 base, leaving a spacing of 5 bases between them. High-throughput TCR beta sequencing profiled peripheral blood CD8+ and CD4+ T cells from healthy donors, Susac syndrome patients and multiple sclerosis patients. Multiple sclerosis controls were treatment-naive patients with stable or active relapsing-remitting disease fulfilling revised McDonald criteria. Bulk CD8+ and CD4+ T cells were purified by magnetic negative isolation, while CD8+ TEMRA cells were enriched using FACS. Blood was collected in EDTA tubes and processed within 24 hours, with PBMCs isolated through density gradient centrifugation. PBMCs destined for TCR sequencing were cryopreserved in liquid nitrogen and later thawed in a 37 °C water bath. Purity of sorted or isolated CD4+, CD8+ and CD8+ TEMRA cells was at least 90%.

What was sequenced was CD8+ T cells from PBMCs. This TCR came from a human donor with multiple sclerosis. Rearrangement joined TRBV19 to TRBJ1-1; a confident D gene designation cannot be given. The CDR3: CASSIIENTEAFF. The DNA reads TGTGCCAGTAGTATAATAGAGAACACTGAAGCTTTCTTT.